A selection of T cell receptor beta chains follows, all from one sample in a study of identical twins. TCRdb called the 5' RACE reads again in MiXCR, with one record for every CDR3 protein. The repertoire holds around 680,000 distinct CDR3 sequences, with 8.5% to 9.5% as singletons. Another study also made use of these data, one on yellow fever vaccine responses in identical twins.

Material for sequencing was PBMCs. Receptor source: a woman aged 18-29 years in good health. The CDR3 runs from the conserved cysteine through the conserved F or W. D genes are given only for firm matches. Clone size is given for some rows only: seen once, a few or many times, or a class if the clone is expanded.

v_gene	abundance	d_gene	j_gene	CDR3nt	CDR3aa
TRBV9	.	TRBD1	TRBJ2-2	TGTGCCAGCAGCGACCCGCCGGGACAGGGGAACACCGGGGAGCTGTTTTTT	CASSDPPGQGNTGELFF
TRBV3-1	few	.	TRBJ1-2	TGTGCCAGCAGCCAAGCGGAAGGAGGGGAGTATGGCTACACCTTC	CASSQAEGGEYGYTF
TRBV7-6	few	TRBD1	TRBJ2-7	TGTGCCAGCAGCCTTCATGGGGACAGGGGGCTTAGCGAGCAGTACTTC	CASSLHGDRGLSEQYF
TRBV6-1	.	.	TRBJ2-1	TGTGCCATCAAGGCCGGATACAATGAGCAGTTCTTC	CAIKAGYNEQFF
TRBV11-2	.	TRBD1	TRBJ2-1	TGTGCCAGCAGCGGAAGACAGGGGAGGAGGTACGGTGGTGAGCAGTTCTTC	CASSGRQGRRYGGEQFF
TRBV20-1	few	TRBD2	TRBJ2-3	TGCAGTGCTATACCTTACGGACTAGCGGGGCGCACAGATACGCAGTATTTT	CSAIPYGLAGRTDTQYF
TRBV10-3	few	.	TRBJ2-7	TGTGCCATCAGTGGTCGAGATGAGCGCGAGCAGTACTTC	CAISGRDEREQYF
TRBV5-6	.	TRBD1	TRBJ2-3	TGTGCCAGCAGCAACCCGGGACAGGGAGCGGGTACGCAGTATTTT	CASSNPGQGAGTQYF
TRBV5-6	few	.	TRBJ1-2	TGTGCCAGCAGCTTGGCCTCCGAGAATGGCTACACCTTC	CASSLASENGYTF
TRBV3-1	.	.	TRBJ2-7	TGTGCCAGCAGCCAAGCGGGAGACCCTTCCTACGAGCAGTACTTC	CASSQAGDPSYEQYF
TRBV2	.	.	TRBJ2-7	TGTGCCAGCAGGAAGGGGGCCTACGAGCAGTACTTC	CASRKGAYEQYF
TRBV2	.	.	TRBJ2-7	TGTGCCAGCAGTGCGGGCAGAGTATCCTACGAGCAGTACTTC	CASSAGRVSYEQYF
TRBV7-9	few	.	TRBJ1-1	TGTGCCAGCAGTTTGGCAATAACTGAAGCTTTCTTT	CASSLAITEAFF
TRBV10-3	many	.	TRBJ2-2	TGTGCCATCAGGGGGACCGGGGAGCTGTTTTTT	CAIRGTGELFF
TRBV24-1	.	.	TRBJ2-1	TGTGCCACCAGCGGGCATCGAGACGGGGACGGACTCTACAATGAGCAGTTCTTC	CATSGHRDGDGLYNEQFF
TRBV12-3/TRBV12-4	.	TRBD2	TRBJ2-3	TGTGCCAGCAGTTTAGCGCTGATAGCGGGGGACACAGATACGCAGTATTTT	CASSLALIAGDTDTQYF
TRBV4-2	few	.	TRBJ2-3	TGTGCCAGCAGCCAAGATCGGGGGTCTTGGGGCACAGATACGCAGTATTTT	CASSQDRGSWGTDTQYF
TRBV29-1	many	.	TRBJ2-7	TGCAGCGTTGAAATGGGAGACGAGCAGTACTTC	CSVEMGDEQYF
TRBV5-1	many	.	TRBJ2-1	TGCGCCAGCAGCTTGTCGTTTAATGAGCAGTTCTTC	CASSLSFNEQFF
TRBV12-3/TRBV12-4	.	TRBD1	TRBJ2-1	TGTGCCAGCAGTCTGGGGCTAGGACAGGGTTTTAGTGAGCAGTTCTTC	CASSLGLGQGFSEQFF
TRBV7-9	few	.	TRBJ1-1	TGTGCCAGCAGCTTAGCGGTACAGGGCAGGGAGAACACTGAAGCTTTCTTT	CASSLAVQGRENTEAFF
TRBV11-2	few	TRBD2	TRBJ2-1	TGTGCCAGCAACACCGTGTCTAGCGGGGCCAATGAGCAGTTCTTC	CASNTVSSGANEQFF
TRBV6-2/TRBV6-3	.	TRBD2	TRBJ2-1	TGTGCCAGCAGTAAGCCGGGACTAGCGGACAATGAGCAGTTCTTC	CASSKPGLADNEQFF
TRBV14	.	TRBD2	TRBJ2-3	TGTGCCAGCAGCCAAGGGGGACTAGCGGGCCGGAGGAACGCAGATACGCAGTATTTT	CASSQGGLAGRRNADTQYF
TRBV20-1	.	.	TRBJ2-3	TGCAGTGCTAGTCCCCTAGCGATGGGTTCCCTTTCAGATACGCAGTATTTT	CSASPLAMGSLSDTQYF
TRBV20-1	few	.	TRBJ2-6	TGCAGTGCTAGAGTCGTCGGTTTAATTGGGGCCAACGTCCTGACTTTC	CSARVVGLIGANVLTF
TRBV3-1	.	.	TRBJ1-5	TGTGCCAGCAGCCAAGATTTAGCAGGGAATCAGCCCCAGCATTTT	CASSQDLAGNQPQHF